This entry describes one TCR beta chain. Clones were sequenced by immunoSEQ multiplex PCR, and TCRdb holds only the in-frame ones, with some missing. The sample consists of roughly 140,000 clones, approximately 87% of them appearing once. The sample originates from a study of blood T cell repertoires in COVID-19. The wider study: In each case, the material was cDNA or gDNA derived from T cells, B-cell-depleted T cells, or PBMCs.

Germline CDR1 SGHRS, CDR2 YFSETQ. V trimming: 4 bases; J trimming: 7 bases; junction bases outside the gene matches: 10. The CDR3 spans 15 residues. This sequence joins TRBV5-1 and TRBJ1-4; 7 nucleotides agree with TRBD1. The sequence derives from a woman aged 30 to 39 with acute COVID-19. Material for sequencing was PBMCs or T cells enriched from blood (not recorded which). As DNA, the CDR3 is TGCGCCAGCAGCCCTATCGGGGCAGGGGGTGAAAAACTGTTTTTT. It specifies CASSPIGAGGEKLFF.